The following is a T cell receptor beta chain sequence with its context. Its antigen is not known. The Oncomine TCR Beta short-read assay sequenced DNA from cultured CD4+ T cells. Each CDR3 protein is one row after TCRdb ran MiXCR on the PCR reads. Seen here are about 7,100 distinct CDR3 sequences, 46% observed once, and the top ten hold roughly a third. The CDR3 is 13 amino acids. Trimming took 5 bases from V and 0 from J; bases not matched to a gene: 1. The germline gives CDR1 MNHEY, CDR2 SVGEGT. These data come from a study of vaccination and CD4 T cells after COVID-19. Treatment of the sample: approximately nine-day PBMC culture with coronavirus spike peptide pools or control peptides (ViraFEST assay). CD4+ T cells of the unexposed donor were collected before the COVID-19 pandemic (2011-2018).

This chain links TRBV6-2 or TRBV6-3 with TRBJ2-7, with 7 bases fitting TRBD1. This sequence was found in a human donor in good health. Material for sequencing was CD4+ T cells from blood, cultured in vitro. As DNA, the CDR3 is TGTGCCAGCAGTCGGACAGGCTCCTACGAGCAGTACTTC. Amino acid sequence: CASSRTGSYEQYF.